A single sample is the source of the 10 T cell receptor beta chains below, sequenced in a study of T cells in Graves' hyperthyroidism and ophthalmopathy. Using RNA transcripts as the source, TCR beta CDR3 regions were amplified. HTBI primers drove first-round RT-PCR of the TCR CDR3. Via MiXCR, TCRdb re-called the multiplex PCR reads, giving one row per CDR3 protein. The table shows roughly 380,000 distinct CDR3 sequences, with about a sixth occurring only once. The sequenced sample consisted of blood. The source of these receptors is a woman between 35 and 50 years old with Graves' ophthalmopathy.

This clonotype was detected ten times or more. The chain couples TRBV27 to TRBJ2-7, with 7 bases identical to TRBD1. The CDR3 has 15 amino acids. CDR1 and CDR2 (germline): MNHEY, SMNVEV (reference sequence). J gave up 4 bases and V 5 bases, and 11 bases lay outside the gene matches. CDR3 nucleotides: TGTGCCAGCAGTCTGACCGGGACAGATACTTACGAGCAGTACTTC. It codes for CASSLTGTDTYEQYF.

This clonotype was observed at least ten times. The rearrangement uses TRBV28 and TRBJ2-5; D may be TRBD2 (6 bases). CDR1 is MDHEN and CDR2 is SYDVKM in the germline V gene. V lost 5 bases and J lost 5, with 21 bases in between. The length of the CDR3 is 16 residues. CDR3 amino acids: CASSLSRDFLAETQYF. Written as DNA, the CDR3 is TGTGCCAGCAGTCTCTCCCGGGACTTCTTGGCGGAGACCCAGTACTTC.

This rearrangement joins TRBV10-3 to TRBJ2-6; D is undetermined. The CDR3 spans 16 residues. Germline V lookup: CDR1 ENHRY, CDR2 SYGVKD. V lost 10 bases, J lost 0 bases, and 16 bases lay in between. CDR3 nucleotide sequence: TGTGCCAGCAGAGAGTCCCAGTACTCTGGGGCCAACGTCCTGACTTTC. Its protein product is CASRESQYSGANVLTF.

This clonotype occurred many times. The CDR3 spells CASSFPRGQVDTEAFF. CDR3 DNA: TGTGCCAGCAGCTTTCCGAGGGGACAGGTGGACACTGAAGCTTTCTTT. The V gene is TRBV7-8, the J gene TRBJ1-1; 8 bases align to TRBD1. CDR3 size: 16 residues. Germline assignment: CDR1 SGHVS and CDR2 FQNEAQ. The V segment lost 3 bases and the J segment 3 bases; nucleotides outside the gene matches: 9.

This clonotype appeared many times. V gene TRBV13 combines with J gene TRBJ1-5; the D gene is possibly TRBD1 (5 bases). The CDR3 has 14 amino acids. The V gene's germline CDR1 is PRHDT and CDR2 FYEKMQ (reference sequence). V shed 0 bases and J shed 7 bases, with 10 bases lying between them. The CDR3 sequence: CASSLGGDDQPQHF. The CDR3 nucleotides read TGTGCCAGCAGCTTAGGGGGGGACGACCAGCCCCAGCATTTT.

Ten or more counts support this clonotype. The chain is built from TRBV12-3 or TRBV12-4 and TRBJ1-1, with a weak D call TRBD1 (6 bases). CDR3 size: 14 residues. Trimming stripped 6 bases from V and 0 bases from J, with 11 bases between. This CDR3 reads CASRGTSMNTEAFF. The CDR3 DNA reads TGTGCCAGCAGGGGGACAAGTATGAACACTGAAGCTTTCTTT.

This clonotype has just a few counts. A read error may be the cause here, since a much bigger clone is one base away. The genes are TRBV7-2 and TRBJ1-6; maybe TRBD1 (5 bases). Germline lookup yields CDR1 SGHTA and CDR2 FQGNSA. This CDR3 is 16 amino acids long. CDR3 DNA: TGTGCCAGCAGCTTAATGTCTCAGGGCAATAATTCACCCCTCTACTTT. Protein sequence: CASSLMSQGNNSPLYF.

This CDR3 is CASSLSLAGETQYF. The CDR3 nucleotides read TGTGCCAGCAGTTTAAGTCTAGCGGGAGAGACCCAGTACTTC. This chain connects TRBV27 to TRBJ2-5, with 8 bases identical to TRBD2. The CDR3 is 14 residues long. From germline, CDR1 is MNHEY and CDR2 SMNVEV (reference sequence). V dropped 2 bases and J dropped 4; count of bases not matched to a gene: 3.

Ten or more counts support this clonotype. The chain has TRBV28 and TRBJ1-1; the D is unclear. Germline V gene sequence: CDR1 MDHEN, CDR2 SYDVKM. V dropped 2 bases and J dropped 2 bases, with 9 bases sitting between them. The CDR3 totals 14 residues. In DNA form, the CDR3 reads TGTGCCAGCAGTTTACAGCAGACCAACACTGAAGCTTTCTTT. This codes for CASSLQQTNTEAFF. The whole variable domain, remainder taken from reference TRBV28 and TRBJ1-1, is DVKVTQSSRYLVKRTGEKVFLECVQDMDHENMFWYRQDPGLGLRLIYFSYDVKMKEKGDIPEGYSVSREKKERFSLILESASTNQTSMYLCASSLQQTNTEAFFGQGTRLTVV.

The V gene is TRBV27, the J gene TRBJ1-1, with 11 bases matching TRBD1. V gave up 5 bases and J gave up 5 bases; unmatched junction bases: 4. The CDR3 contains 14 residues. CDR1 and CDR2 from the germline V gene are MNHEY and SMNVEV (reference sequence). CDR3 in amino acids: CASSMDRGRTEAFF. The CDR3 coding sequence is TGTGCCAGCAGTATGGACAGGGGGCGAACTGAAGCTTTCTTT.